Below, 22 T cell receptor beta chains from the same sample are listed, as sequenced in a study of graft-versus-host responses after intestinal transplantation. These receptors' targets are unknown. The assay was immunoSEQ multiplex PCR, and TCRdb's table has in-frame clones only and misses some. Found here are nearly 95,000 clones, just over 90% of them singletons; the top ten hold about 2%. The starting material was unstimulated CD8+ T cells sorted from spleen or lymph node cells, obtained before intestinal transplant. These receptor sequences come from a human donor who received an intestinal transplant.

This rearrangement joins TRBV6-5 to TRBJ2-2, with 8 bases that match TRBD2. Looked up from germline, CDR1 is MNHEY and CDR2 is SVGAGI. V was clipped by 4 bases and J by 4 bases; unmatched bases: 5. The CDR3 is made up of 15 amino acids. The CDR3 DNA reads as TGTGCCAGCAGTTCCACTAGCGGATCCACCGGGGAGCTGTTTTTT. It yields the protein CASSSTSGSTGELFF.

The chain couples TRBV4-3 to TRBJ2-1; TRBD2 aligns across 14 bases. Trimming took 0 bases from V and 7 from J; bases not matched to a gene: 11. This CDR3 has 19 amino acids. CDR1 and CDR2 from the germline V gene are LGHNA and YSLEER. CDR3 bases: TGCGCCAGCAGCCAAGATAGGGCGACTAGCGGGGGGGCGGGGAATGAGCAGTTCTTC. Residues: CASSQDRATSGGAGNEQFF.

DNA of the CDR3: TGCGCCAGCAGCCAGGGGACAGGGACTGGAAACACCATATATTTT. It specifies CASSQGTGTGNTIYF. The chain links TRBV4-3 to TRBJ1-3; 9 bases map to TRBD1. Germline V gene sequence: CDR1 LGHNA, CDR2 YSLEER. The CDR3 has 15 amino acids. J was trimmed by 2 bases and V by 3 bases; bases with no gene match: 2.

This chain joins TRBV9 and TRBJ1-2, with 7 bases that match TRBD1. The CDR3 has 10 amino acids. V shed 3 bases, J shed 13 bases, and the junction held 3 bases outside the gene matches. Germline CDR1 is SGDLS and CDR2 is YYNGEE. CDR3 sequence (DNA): TGTGCCAGCAGCGGAGACAGGGTCACCTTC. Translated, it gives CASSGDRVTF. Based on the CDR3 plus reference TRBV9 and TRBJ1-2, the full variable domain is DSGVTQTPKHLITATGQRVTLRCSPRSGDLSVYWYQQSLDQGLQFLIQYYNGEERAKGNILERFSAQQFPDLHSELNLSSLELGDSALYFCASSGDRVTFGSGTRLTVV.

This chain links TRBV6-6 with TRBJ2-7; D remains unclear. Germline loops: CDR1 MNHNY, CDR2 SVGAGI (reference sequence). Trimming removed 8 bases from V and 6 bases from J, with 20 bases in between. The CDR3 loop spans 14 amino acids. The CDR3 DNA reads TGTGCCAGCGAGAGGATTCCCCAAACGGGCGAGCAGTACTTC. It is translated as CASERIPQTGEQYF.

CDR3 in DNA: TGTGCCAGCAGCTTGGAACATAGCGATACGCAGTATTTT. Its translation: CASSLEHSDTQYF. The V gene is TRBV7-7, the J gene TRBJ2-3; D remains unclear. The CDR3 loop spans 13 amino acids. Germline CDR1 is SSHAT and CDR2 is FNYEAQ (reference sequence). Trimming pared 3 bases from V and 6 bases from J, leaving 10 bases between. The complete variable domain, with remaining parts taken from reference TRBV7-7 and TRBJ2-3, reads GAGVSQSPRYKVTKRGQDVTLRCDPISSHATLYWYQQALGQGPEFLTYFNYEAQPDKSGLPSDRFSAERPEGSISTLTIQRTEQRDSAMYRCASSLEHSDTQYFGPGTRLTVL.

The CDR3 nucleotides are TGCAGTGCTAGAACATTGGCTGAAGCTTTCTTT. Its translation is CSARTLAEAFF. This chain links TRBV20-1 with TRBJ1-1; D is uncertain. V lost 2 bases and J 6 bases, leaving 7 bases between the germline ends. The CDR3 runs 11 residues. Germline CDR1 DFQATT, CDR2 SNEGSKA (reference sequence).

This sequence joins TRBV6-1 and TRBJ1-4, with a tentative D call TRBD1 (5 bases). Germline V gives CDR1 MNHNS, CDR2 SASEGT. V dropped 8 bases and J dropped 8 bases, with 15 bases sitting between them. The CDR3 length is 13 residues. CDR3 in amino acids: CASRRRGGEKLFF. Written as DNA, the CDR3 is TGTGCCAGCCGAAGGAGGGGAGGCGAAAAACTGTTTTTT.

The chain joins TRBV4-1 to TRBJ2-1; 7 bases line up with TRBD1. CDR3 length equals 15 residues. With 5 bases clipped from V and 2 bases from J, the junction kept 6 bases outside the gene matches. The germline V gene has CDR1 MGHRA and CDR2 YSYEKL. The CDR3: CASSDRVATYNEQFF. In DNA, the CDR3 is TGCGCCAGCAGCGACAGGGTGGCCACCTACAATGAGCAGTTCTTC.

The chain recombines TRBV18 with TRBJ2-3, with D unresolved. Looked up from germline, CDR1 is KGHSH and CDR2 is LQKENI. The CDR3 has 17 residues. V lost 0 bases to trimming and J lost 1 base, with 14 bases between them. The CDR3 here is CASSPPSGLVRTDTQYF. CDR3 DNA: TGTGCCAGCTCACCACCCTCCGGTCTAGTCCGCACAGATACGCAGTATTTT.

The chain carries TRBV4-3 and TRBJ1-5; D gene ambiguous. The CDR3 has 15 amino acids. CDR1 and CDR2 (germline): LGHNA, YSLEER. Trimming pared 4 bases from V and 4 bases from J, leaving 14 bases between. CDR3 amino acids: CASSPGSGRNQPQHF. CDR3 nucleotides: TGCGCCAGCAGCCCTGGATCCGGGAGAAATCAGCCCCAGCATTTT.

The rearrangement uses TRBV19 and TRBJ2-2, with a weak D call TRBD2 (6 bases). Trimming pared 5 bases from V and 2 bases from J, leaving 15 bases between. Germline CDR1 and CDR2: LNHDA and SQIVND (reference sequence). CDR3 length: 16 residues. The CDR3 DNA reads TGTGCCAGTAGTCCCCGAATAGCGGTAAACACCGGGGAGCTGTTTTTT. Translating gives CASSPRIAVNTGELFF.

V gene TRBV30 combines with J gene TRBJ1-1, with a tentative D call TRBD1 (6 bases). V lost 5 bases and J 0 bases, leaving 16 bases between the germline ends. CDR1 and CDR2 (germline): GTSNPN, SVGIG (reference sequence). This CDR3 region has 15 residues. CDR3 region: CAWGGEGVLNTEAFF. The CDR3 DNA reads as TGTGCCTGGGGCGGGGAGGGGGTATTGAACACTGAAGCTTTCTTT.

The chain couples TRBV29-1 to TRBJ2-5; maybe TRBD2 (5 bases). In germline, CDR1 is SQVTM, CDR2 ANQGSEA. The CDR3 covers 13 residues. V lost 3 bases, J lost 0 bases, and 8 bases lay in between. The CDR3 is CSVDRENQETQYF. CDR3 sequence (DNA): TGCAGCGTTGATCGGGAAAACCAAGAGACCCAGTACTTC.

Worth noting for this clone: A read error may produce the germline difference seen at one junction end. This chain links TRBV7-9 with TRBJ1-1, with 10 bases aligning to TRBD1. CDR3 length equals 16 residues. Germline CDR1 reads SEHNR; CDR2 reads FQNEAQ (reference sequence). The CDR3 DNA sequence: TGTGCCAGCAGCTCCCGGGACAGGGGTATGAACACTGACGCTTTCTTT. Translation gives CASSSRDRGMNTDAFF.

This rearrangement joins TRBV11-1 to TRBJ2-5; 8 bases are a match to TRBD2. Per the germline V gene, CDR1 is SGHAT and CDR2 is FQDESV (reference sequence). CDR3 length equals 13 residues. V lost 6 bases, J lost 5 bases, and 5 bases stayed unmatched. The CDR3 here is CASRGLEGETQYF. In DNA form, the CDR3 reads TGTGCCAGCAGGGGACTAGAAGGGGAGACCCAGTACTTC. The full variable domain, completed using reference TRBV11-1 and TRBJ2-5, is EAEVAQSPRYKITEKSQAVAFWCDPISGHATLYWYRQILGQGPELLVQFQDESVVDDSQLPKDRFSAERLKGVDSTLKIQPAELGDSAMYLCASRGLEGETQYFGPGTRLLVL.

The CDR3 reads CATSRELRGGPGNTIYF. As DNA, the CDR3 is TGTGCCACCAGCAGAGAACTTCGGGGGGGGCCTGGAAACACCATATATTTT. V is TRBV15 and J is TRBJ1-3, with a tentative D call TRBD1 (6 bases). Germline CDR1 LNHNV, CDR2 YYDKDF (reference sequence). This CDR3 has 17 amino acids. Trimming took 0 bases from V and 2 from J, leaving 14 bases between them. The entire variable domain, with the rest obtained from reference TRBV15 and TRBJ1-3, is as follows: DAMVIQNPRYQVTQFGKPVTLSCSQTLNHNVMYWYQQKSSQAPKLLFHYYDKDFNNEADTPDNFQSRRPNTSFCFLDIRSPGLGDTAMYLCATSRELRGGPGNTIYFGEGSWLTVV.

The CDR3 protein is CASSPTGGSSYEQYF. DNA of the CDR3: TGTGCCAGCAGCCCGACGGGGGGGAGCTCCTACGAGCAGTACTTC. The chain couples TRBV11-3 to TRBJ2-5, with 8 bases lining up with TRBD2. The J call may be incorrect, as the DNA end agrees better with TRBJ2-7. Per germline, CDR1 SGHNT and CDR2 YENEEA. The CDR3 extends over 15 amino acids.

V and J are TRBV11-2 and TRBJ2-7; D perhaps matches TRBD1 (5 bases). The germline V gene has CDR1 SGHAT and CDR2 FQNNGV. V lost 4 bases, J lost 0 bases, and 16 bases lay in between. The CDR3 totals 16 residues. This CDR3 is CASSSPKGWVSYEQYF. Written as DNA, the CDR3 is TGTGCCAGCAGCTCTCCCAAGGGGTGGGTCTCCTACGAGCAGTACTTC.

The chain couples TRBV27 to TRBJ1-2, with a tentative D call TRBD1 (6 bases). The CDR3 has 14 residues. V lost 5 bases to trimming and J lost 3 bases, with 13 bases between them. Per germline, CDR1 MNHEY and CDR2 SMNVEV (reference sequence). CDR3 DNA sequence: TGTGCCAGCAGTGTTGACAGGTCCGACTATGGCTACACCTTC. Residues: CASSVDRSDYGYTF.

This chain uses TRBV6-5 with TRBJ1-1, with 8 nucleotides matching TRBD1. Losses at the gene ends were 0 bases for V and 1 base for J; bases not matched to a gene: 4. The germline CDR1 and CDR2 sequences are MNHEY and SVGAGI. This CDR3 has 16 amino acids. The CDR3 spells CASSYSHTGGNTEAFF. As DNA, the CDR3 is TGTGCCAGCAGTTACTCTCACACAGGGGGGAACACTGAAGCTTTCTTT.

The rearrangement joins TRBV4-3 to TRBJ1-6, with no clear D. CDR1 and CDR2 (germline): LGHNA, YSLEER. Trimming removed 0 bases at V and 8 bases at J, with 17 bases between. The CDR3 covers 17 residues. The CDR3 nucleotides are TGCGCCAGCAGCCAAGATAGGCGGGCAGTCGTGTATTCACCCCTCCACTTT. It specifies CASSQDRRAVVYSPLHF.